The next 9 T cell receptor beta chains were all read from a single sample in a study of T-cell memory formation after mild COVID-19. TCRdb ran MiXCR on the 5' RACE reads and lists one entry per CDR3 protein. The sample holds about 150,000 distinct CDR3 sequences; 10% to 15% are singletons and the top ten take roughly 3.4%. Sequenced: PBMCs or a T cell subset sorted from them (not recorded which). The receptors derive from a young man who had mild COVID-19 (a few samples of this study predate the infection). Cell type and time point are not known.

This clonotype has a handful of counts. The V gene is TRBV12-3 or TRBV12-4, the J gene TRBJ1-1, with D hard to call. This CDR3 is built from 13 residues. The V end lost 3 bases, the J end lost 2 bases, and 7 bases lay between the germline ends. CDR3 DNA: TGTGCCAGCAGTTTGAGACTCAACACTGAAGCTTTCTTT. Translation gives CASSLRLNTEAFF.

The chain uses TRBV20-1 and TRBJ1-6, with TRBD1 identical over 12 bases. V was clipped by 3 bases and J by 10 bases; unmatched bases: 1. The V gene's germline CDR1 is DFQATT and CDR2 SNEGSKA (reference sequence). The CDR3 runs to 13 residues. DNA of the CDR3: TGCAGTGCTAGGGGGACAGGGGGCTCACCCCTCCACTTT. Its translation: CSARGTGGSPLHF.

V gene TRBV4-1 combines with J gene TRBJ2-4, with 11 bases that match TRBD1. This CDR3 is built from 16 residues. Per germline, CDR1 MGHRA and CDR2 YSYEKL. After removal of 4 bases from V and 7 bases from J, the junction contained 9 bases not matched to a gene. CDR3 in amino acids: CASSRVPGTGGNIQYF. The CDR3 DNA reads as TGCGCCAGCAGCCGAGTGCCGGGGACAGGGGGGAACATTCAGTACTTC.

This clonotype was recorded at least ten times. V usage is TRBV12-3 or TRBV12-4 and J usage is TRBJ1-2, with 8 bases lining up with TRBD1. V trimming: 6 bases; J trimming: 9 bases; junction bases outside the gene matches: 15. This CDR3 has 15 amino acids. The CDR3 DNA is TGTGCCAGCAGAGACCAGGGGGCGCGATCTATGAGCTACACCTTC. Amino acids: CASRDQGARSMSYTF.

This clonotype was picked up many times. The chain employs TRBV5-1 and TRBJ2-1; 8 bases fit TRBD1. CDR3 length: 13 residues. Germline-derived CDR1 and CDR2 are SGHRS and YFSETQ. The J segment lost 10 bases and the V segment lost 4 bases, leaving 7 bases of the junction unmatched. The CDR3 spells CASSPDRVREQFF. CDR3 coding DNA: TGCGCCAGCAGCCCGGACAGGGTTCGGGAGCAGTTCTTC.

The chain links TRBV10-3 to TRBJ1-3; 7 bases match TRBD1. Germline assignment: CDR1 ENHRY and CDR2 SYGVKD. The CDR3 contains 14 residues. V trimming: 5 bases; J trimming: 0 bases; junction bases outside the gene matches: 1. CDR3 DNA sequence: TGTGCCATCAGTAGGGACAGCTCTGGAAACACCATATATTTT. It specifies CAISRDSSGNTIYF.

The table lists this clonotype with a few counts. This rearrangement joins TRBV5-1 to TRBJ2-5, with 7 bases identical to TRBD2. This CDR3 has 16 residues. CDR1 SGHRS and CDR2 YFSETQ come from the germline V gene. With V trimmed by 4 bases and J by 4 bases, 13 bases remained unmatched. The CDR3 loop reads CASSHAGDFYGETQYF. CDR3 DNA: TGCGCCAGCAGCCATGCGGGGGATTTCTATGGAGAGACCCAGTACTTC.

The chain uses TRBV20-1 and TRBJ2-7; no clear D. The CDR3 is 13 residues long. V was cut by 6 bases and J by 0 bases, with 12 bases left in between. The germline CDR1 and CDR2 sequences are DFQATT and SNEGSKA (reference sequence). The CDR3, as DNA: TGCAGTGCCCCGTCCCTTGGCTCCTACGAGCAGTACTTC. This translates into CSAPSLGSYEQYF.

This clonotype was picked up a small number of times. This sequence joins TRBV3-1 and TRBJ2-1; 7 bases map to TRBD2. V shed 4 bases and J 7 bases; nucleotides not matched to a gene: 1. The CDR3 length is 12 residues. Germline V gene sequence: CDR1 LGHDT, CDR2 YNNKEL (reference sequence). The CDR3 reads CASSRRGNEQFF. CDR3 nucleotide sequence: TGTGCCAGCAGCCGGCGGGGGAATGAGCAGTTCTTC.